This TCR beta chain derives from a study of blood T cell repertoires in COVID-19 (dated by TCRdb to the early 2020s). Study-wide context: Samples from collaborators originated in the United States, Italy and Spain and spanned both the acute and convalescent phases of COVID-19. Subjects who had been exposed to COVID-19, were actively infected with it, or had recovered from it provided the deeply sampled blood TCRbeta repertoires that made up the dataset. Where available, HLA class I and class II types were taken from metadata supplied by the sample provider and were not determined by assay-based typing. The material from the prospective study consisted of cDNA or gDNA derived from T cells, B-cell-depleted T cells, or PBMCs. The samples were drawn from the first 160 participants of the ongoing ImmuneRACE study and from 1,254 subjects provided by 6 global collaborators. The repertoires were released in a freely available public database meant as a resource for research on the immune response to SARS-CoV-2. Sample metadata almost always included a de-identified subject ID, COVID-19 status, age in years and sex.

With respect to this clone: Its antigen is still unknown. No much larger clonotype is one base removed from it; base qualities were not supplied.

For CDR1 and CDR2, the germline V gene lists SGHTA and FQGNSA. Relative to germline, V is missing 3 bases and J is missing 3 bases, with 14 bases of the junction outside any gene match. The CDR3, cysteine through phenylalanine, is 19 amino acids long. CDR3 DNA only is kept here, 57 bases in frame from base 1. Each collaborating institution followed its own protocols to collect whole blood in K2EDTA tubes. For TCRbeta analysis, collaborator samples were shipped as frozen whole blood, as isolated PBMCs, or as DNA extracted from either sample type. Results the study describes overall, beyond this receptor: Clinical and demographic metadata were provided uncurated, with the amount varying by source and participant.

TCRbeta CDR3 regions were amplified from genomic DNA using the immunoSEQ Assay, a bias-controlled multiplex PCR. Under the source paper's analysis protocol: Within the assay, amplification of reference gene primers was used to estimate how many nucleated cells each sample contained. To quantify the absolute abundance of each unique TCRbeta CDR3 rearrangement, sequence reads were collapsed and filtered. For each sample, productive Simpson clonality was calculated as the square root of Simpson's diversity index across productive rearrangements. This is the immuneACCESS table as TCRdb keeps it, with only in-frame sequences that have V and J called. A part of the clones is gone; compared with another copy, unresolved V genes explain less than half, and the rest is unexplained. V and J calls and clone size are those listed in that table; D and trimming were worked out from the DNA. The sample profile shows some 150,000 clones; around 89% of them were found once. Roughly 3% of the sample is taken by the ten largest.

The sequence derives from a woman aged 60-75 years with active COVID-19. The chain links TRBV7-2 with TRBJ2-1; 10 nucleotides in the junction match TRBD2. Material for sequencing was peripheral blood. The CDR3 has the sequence CASSLRGGPSGRSYNEQFF. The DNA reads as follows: TGTGCCAGCAGCTTGAGGGGGGGGCCTAGCGGGAGAAGCTACAATGAGCAGTTCTTC.